The 6 T cell receptor beta chains in this list originate from one sample, sequenced in a study of Ad26.COV2.S vaccination and SARS-CoV-2 variants. Described treatment: approximately 18 received Ad26.COV2.S at low or high dose, single or two shots; a few received placebo; per-sample allocation not given. Vaccine and placebo recipients were sampled on day 63 after the first injection. Assay used: immunoSEQ multiplex PCR; TCRdb lists only in-frame clones, some missing. The data show approximately 300,000 clones, roughly 86% seen once. Specimen: peripheral blood, collected in a trial of Ad26.COV2.S vaccine versus placebo. The receptor source for this set is a person aged 18 to 59 who received the Ad26.COV2.S COVID-19 vaccine or a placebo.

J is TRBJ2-7 and V is TRBV10-3, with 7 bases aligning to TRBD1. The V gene end was trimmed by 6 bases and the J gene end by 6 bases; junction bases not matched to a gene: 5. The CDR3 length is 12 residues. Germline loops: CDR1 ENHRY, CDR2 SYGVKD. The CDR3 DNA sequence: TGTGCCATCAGGGAACAGGGGAGCGAGCAGTACTTC. The encoded protein is CAIREQGSEQYF.

The chain links TRBV5-1 to TRBJ1-1; D is ambiguous. Per the germline V gene, CDR1 is SGHRS and CDR2 is YFSETQ. The CDR3 spans 14 residues. V was cut by 0 bases and J by 0 bases, with 6 bases left in between. The CDR3: CASSLEIVNTEAFF. Written as DNA, the CDR3 is TGCGCCAGCAGCTTGGAGATAGTGAACACTGAAGCTTTCTTT.

The chain uses TRBV19 and TRBJ1-2; no definite D call. CDR3 length: 16 residues. The germline V and J ends were trimmed by 7 bases and 4 bases, with 22 bases remaining between them. Germline loops: CDR1 LNHDA, CDR2 SQIVND (reference sequence). The CDR3 loop reads CASKLGPGAFAYGYTF. In DNA form, the CDR3 reads TGTGCCAGTAAGTTGGGTCCCGGAGCCTTCGCCTATGGCTACACCTTC.

The V gene is TRBV5-1, the J gene TRBJ1-3; TRBD1 might be the D (5 bases). CDR1 and CDR2 from the germline V gene are SGHRS and YFSETQ. Trimming removed 4 bases from V and 0 bases from J, with 11 bases in between. CDR3 size: 15 residues. CDR3 bases: TGCGCCAGCAGCACCTCGGACAACTCTGGAAACACCATATATTTT. Residues: CASSTSDNSGNTIYF.

This clone has only one observation. V is TRBV6-1 and J is TRBJ2-3; D is perhaps TRBD1 (5 bases). Germline assignment: CDR1 MNHNS and CDR2 SASEGT. Between the trimmed V and J ends, which lost 3 bases and 5 bases, there was a span of 18 bases. The CDR3 runs to 16 residues. This chain's CDR3 is CASSEVDTLRVDTQYF. CDR3 in DNA: TGTGCCAGCAGTGAGGTGGACACCCTCCGGGTAGATACGCAGTATTTT.

The V and J genes are TRBV5-4 and TRBJ2-5; 7 positions match TRBD2. After removal of 1 base from V and 3 bases from J, the junction contained 9 bases not matched to a gene. The germline V gene encodes CDR1 SGHNT and CDR2 YYREEE (reference sequence). The CDR3 runs to 16 residues. For the CDR3, the DNA is TGTGCCAGCAGCTTGAAACTCAGCGGGGCAAAAGAGACCCAGTACTTC. Protein sequence: CASSLKLSGAKETQYF.